These 31 T cell receptor beta chains were sequenced from one sample in a study of blood T cell repertoires in COVID-19. Sequencing was performed with immunoSEQ multiplex PCR; in TCRdb, only in-frame clones are kept and a portion is missing. The table includes 70,000 or so clones, 60% to 85% detected once. The sample taken for sequencing was peripheral blood. These receptors came from a human donor in a cohort sampled during active COVID-19.

This clone was seen just once. The rearrangement uses TRBV19 and TRBJ2-5, with 7 nucleotides matching TRBD2. Germline V gene sequence: CDR1 LNHDA, CDR2 SQIVND (reference sequence). The CDR3 runs 16 residues. After removal of 4 bases from V and 3 bases from J, the junction contained 11 bases not matched to a gene. The DNA of the CDR3 is TGTGCCAGTAGTACCTCTAGCGGTCGGGGGGAAGAGACCCAGTACTTC. This translates into CASSTSSGRGEETQYF.

The chain uses TRBV6-5 and TRBJ2-5; TRBD1 might be the D (5 bases). CDR1 and CDR2 from the germline V gene are MNHEY and SVGAGI. V lost 7 bases and J lost 4, with 10 bases in between. This CDR3 is 12 amino acids long. CDR3 in DNA: TGTGCCAGCACGGGCCAGGGAGAGACCCAGTACTTC. It is translated as CASTGQGETQYF.

The rearrangement joins TRBV5-8 to TRBJ1-5; TRBD1 might be the D (6 bases). With 7 bases removed from V and 11 bases from J, the gap between germline ends came to 13 bases. Germline V gene data show CDR1 as SGHTS and CDR2 as YDEGEE. CDR3 length: 11 amino acids. DNA of the CDR3: TGTGCCAGCCTCCTACAGGGCACCCAGCATTTT. Protein sequence: CASLLQGTQHF.

The V and J genes are TRBV6-4 and TRBJ2-1; 10 bases are shared with TRBD2. CDR3 length: 15 residues. Germline V gene lookup returns CDR1 MRHNA and CDR2 SNTAGT. V lost 3 bases, J lost 4 bases, and 3 bases stayed unmatched. The CDR3 protein is CASSEQRGGYNEQFF. The CDR3 coding sequence is TGTGCCAGCAGTGAGCAGCGGGGGGGTTACAATGAGCAGTTCTTC.

The J gene is TRBJ2-3, the V gene TRBV19; possible D gene TRBD1, 5 bases. V lost 3 bases, J lost 0 bases, and 13 bases lay in between. Germline V gene data show CDR1 as LNHDA and CDR2 as SQIVND (reference sequence). The CDR3 extends over 16 amino acids. The chain's CDR3 is CASSIPSRASTDTQYF. The CDR3, as DNA: TGTGCCAGTAGTATCCCAAGCAGGGCAAGCACAGATACGCAGTATTTT.

The V and J genes are TRBV9 and TRBJ2-7; the D gene is possibly TRBD2 (6 bases). The CDR3 loop spans 16 amino acids. Germline CDR1 SGDLS, CDR2 YYNGEE. The V end was cut by 5 bases, the J end by 1 base, with 19 bases between. The CDR3 protein is CASSPFGGLVSYEQYF. The CDR3 DNA reads as TGTGCCAGCAGTCCCTTCGGGGGTCTGGTTTCCTACGAGCAGTACTTC.

V gene TRBV4-3 combines with J gene TRBJ2-7; 12 positions match TRBD1. The CDR3 sequence is 16 residues long. J lost 5 bases, V lost 1 base, and 6 bases had no gene match. Germline loops: CDR1 LGHNA, CDR2 YSLEER. Here the CDR3 reads CASSQVPGQGAHEQYF. The CDR3 DNA follows: TGCGCCAGCAGCCAAGTCCCGGGACAGGGGGCCCACGAGCAGTACTTC.

This clone was counted only a few times. In nucleotides, the CDR3 is TGTGCCAGCGAAAGGGGGGGCCCGAGCTCCTACAATGAGCAGTTCTTC. Its translation is CASERGGPSSYNEQFF. The J gene is TRBJ2-1, the V gene TRBV27, with D possibly matching TRBD2 (7 bases). Per the germline V gene, CDR1 is MNHEY and CDR2 is SMNVEV (reference sequence). The CDR3 sequence is 16 residues long. The germline V and J ends were trimmed by 8 bases and 0 bases, with 17 bases remaining between them.

In its sample, this clone was seen a few times. The V call is TRBV11-2, the J call TRBJ2-3; 7 bases map to TRBD2. Germline trimming cut 3 bases from V and 2 bases from J; bases unmatched to any gene: 11. In germline, CDR1 is SGHAT, CDR2 FQNNGV. This CDR3 contains 17 residues. CDR3 in DNA: TGTGCCAGCAGCTTTAGCGGGTCGACGTTGGTCACAGATACGCAGTATTTT. Protein: CASSFSGSTLVTDTQYF.

The chain couples TRBV9 to TRBJ1-3; a possible D gene is TRBD1 (5 bases). Trimming pared 4 bases from V and 0 bases from J, leaving 11 bases between. The CDR3 sequence is 15 residues long. Germline-derived CDR1 and CDR2 are SGDLS and YYNGEE. CDR3 protein: CASSPRGVSGNTIYF. The CDR3 coding sequence is TGTGCCAGCAGCCCACGGGGGGTCTCTGGAAACACCATATATTTT.

V and J are TRBV11-2 and TRBJ2-7, with 7 bases aligning to TRBD1. Germline loops: CDR1 SGHAT, CDR2 FQNNGV. The CDR3 runs to 15 residues. V dropped 2 bases and J dropped 5; count of bases not matched to a gene: 9. The CDR3 coding sequence is TGTGCCAGCAGCTTACTCGTGACAGGGTTCGACGAGCAGTACTTC. Translation: CASSLLVTGFDEQYF.

The chain joins TRBV5-4 to TRBJ2-1; the D gene is possibly TRBD1 (5 bases). The V end lost 2 bases, the J end lost 8 bases, and 17 bases lay between the germline ends. The germline V gene has CDR1 SGHNT and CDR2 YYREEE (reference sequence). The CDR3 has 15 residues. The CDR3 nucleotides read TGTGCCAGCAGCTTAAATCAGGGATTACGCGATGAGCAGTTCTTC. Its protein product is CASSLNQGLRDEQFF.

The CDR3, as DNA: TGTGCCAGCAGCCAAGATCTATCGCATCAGCCCCAGCATTTT. Translation gives CASSQDLSHQPQHF. The genes are TRBV3-1 (or the pseudogene TRBV3-2) and TRBJ1-5; D remains ambiguous. CDR3 length: 14 residues. The V end lost 0 bases, the J end lost 5 bases, and 8 bases lay between the germline ends. Germline values: CDR1 LGHDT, CDR2 YNNKEL (reference sequence).

The genes are TRBV28 and TRBJ2-5; D is undetermined. Trimming left V 2 bases short and J 1 base short, with 8 bases between. The CDR3 contains 14 residues. Germline CDR1 and CDR2: MDHEN and SYDVKM. The CDR3 sequence is CASSLHGGQETQYF. In DNA form, the CDR3 reads TGTGCCAGCAGTTTACACGGCGGCCAAGAGACCCAGTACTTC.

The V call is TRBV5-6, the J call TRBJ1-2; D call uncertain. Germline CDR1 and CDR2: SGHDT and YYEEEE. This CDR3 is 12 amino acids long. Trimming removed 1 base from V and 6 bases from J, with 7 bases in between. The CDR3 spells CASSLISDGYTF. The CDR3 bases are TGTGCCAGCAGCTTGATTTCGGATGGCTACACCTTC.

The table lists this clone with a few counts. The CDR3 region is CASSQTGDGKETQYF. In DNA form, the CDR3 reads TGTGCCAGCAGCCAAACAGGGGACGGCAAAGAGACCCAGTACTTC. The rearrangement links TRBV11-2 to TRBJ2-5; 7 bases line up with TRBD1. The CDR3 contains 15 residues. The V segment lost 5 bases and the J segment 3 bases; nucleotides outside the gene matches: 9. The germline gives CDR1 SGHAT, CDR2 FQNNGV.

V is TRBV7-2 and J is TRBJ2-3; D is uncertain. The CDR3 has 14 amino acids. Germline CDR1 is SGHTA and CDR2 is FQGNSA. The V end was cut by 1 base, the J end by 1 base, with 6 bases between. CDR3 loop: CASSLGLGTDTQYF. CDR3 coding DNA: TGTGCCAGCAGCTTAGGTTTAGGCACAGATACGCAGTATTTT.

In its sample, this clone was seen a few times. The chain couples TRBV3-1 (or the pseudogene TRBV3-2) to TRBJ2-2, with 8 positions matching TRBD1. Unmatched junction bases numbered 4, after V lost 3 bases and J lost 4 bases. CDR3 length: 15 residues. Germline values: CDR1 LGHDT, CDR2 YNNKEL (reference sequence). The CDR3 sequence: CASSHIGQGTGELFF. In DNA form, the CDR3 reads TGTGCCAGCAGCCATATCGGACAGGGCACCGGGGAGCTGTTTTTT.

This sequence joins TRBV11-2 and TRBJ2-5; TRBD1 agrees at 8 bases. In germline, CDR1 is SGHAT, CDR2 FQNNGV. Trimming at V came to 5 bases and at J to 3 bases, leaving 2 bases not matched to a gene. This CDR3 contains 13 residues. CDR3 sequence (DNA): TGTGCCAGCAGCCTGGGACAGGAAGAGACCCAGTACTTC. It encodes CASSLGQEETQYF. The full variable domain, rest sourced from reference TRBV11-2 and TRBJ2-5, is EAGVAQSPRYKIIEKRQSVAFWCNPISGHATLYWYQQILGQGPKLLIQFQNNGVVDDSQLPKDRFSAERLKGVDSTLKIQPAKLEDSAVYLCASSLGQEETQYFGPGTRLLVL.

The chain links TRBV5-4 to TRBJ2-1; 11 bases map to TRBD1. J lost 2 bases, V lost 2 bases, and 12 bases had no gene match. The length of the CDR3 is 19 residues. CDR1 is SGHNT and CDR2 is YYREEE in the germline V gene (reference sequence). The CDR3 nucleotides are TGTGCCAGCAGCTTCCGGACAGGGGGCTTTTTTGGCGCCTACAATGAGCAGTTCTTC. This codes for CASSFRTGGFFGAYNEQFF.

The DNA for the CDR3 is TGTGCCAGCAGCGACGGCAGAAGCGGGAGCTACGAGCAGTACTTC. Its translation is CASSDGRSGSYEQYF. V gene TRBV5-4 combines with J gene TRBJ2-7; 8 bases map to TRBD2. Germline loops: CDR1 SGHNT, CDR2 YYREEE (reference sequence). V shed 4 bases, J shed 3 bases, and the junction held 9 bases outside the gene matches. This CDR3 has 15 amino acids.

V and J are TRBV25-1 and TRBJ1-6, with 7 nucleotides matching TRBD1. Germline V CDR1 and CDR2: MGHDK, SYGVNS. This CDR3 comprises 14 residues. The junction had 6 bases not matched to a gene; V was cut back by 8 bases and J by 5 bases. The CDR3 reads CASVRTGDNSPLHF. The CDR3 nucleotides read TGTGCCAGCGTAAGGACAGGAGATAATTCACCCCTCCACTTT.

The genes are TRBV28 and TRBJ1-2, with 8 positions matching TRBD1. V gave up 5 bases and J gave up 8 bases; unmatched junction bases: 7. Germline values: CDR1 MDHEN, CDR2 SYDVKM. This CDR3 spans 13 amino acids. CDR3 coding DNA: TGTGCCAGCAGTCCGACAGGGGTCCACGGCTACACCTTC. Translated: CASSPTGVHGYTF.

Concerning this clone: One junction end disagrees with the germline gene, perhaps due to a read error. The chain has TRBV7-9 and TRBJ2-1; 8 nucleotides align to TRBD1. The CDR3 runs to 12 residues. Germline V gene lookup returns CDR1 SEHNR and CDR2 FQNEAQ (reference sequence). CDR3 nucleotide sequence: TGTGCCAGCAGCTTAGATCAGGGGGCGTCCGTCTTC. This sequence encodes CASSLDQGASVF.

This chain uses TRBV5-1 with TRBJ2-3; 9 positions match TRBD1. J was trimmed by 4 bases and V by 7 bases; bases with no gene match: 13. Germline lookup yields CDR1 SGHRS and CDR2 YFSETQ. The CDR3 contains 16 residues. CDR3 amino acids: CASSSGGDRVADTQYF. The DNA of the CDR3 is TGCGCCAGCTCCTCGGGTGGGGACAGGGTAGCAGATACGCAGTATTTT.

The chain is built from TRBV2 and TRBJ2-2, with 9 bases aligning to TRBD1. The length of the CDR3 is 17 residues. Germline V CDR1 and CDR2: SNHLY, FYNNEI. The junction had 10 bases not matched to a gene; V was cut back by 6 bases and J by 2 bases. The CDR3 coding sequence is TGTGCCAGCAGGATTTCCGGGACAGGGATCAACACCGGGGAGCTGTTTTTT. This translates into CASRISGTGINTGELFF.

The chain is built from TRBV5-4 and TRBJ2-3; TRBD2 agrees at 7 bases. With 3 bases clipped from V and 0 bases from J, the junction kept 1 base outside the gene matches. Germline CDR1 reads SGHNT; CDR2 reads YYREEE (reference sequence). CDR3 length equals 14 residues. CDR3 DNA sequence: TGTGCCAGCAGCTCGGGGGGAAGCACAGATACGCAGTATTTT. Its translation: CASSSGGSTDTQYF. Looking up the rest from reference TRBV5-4 and TRBJ2-3 gives the full variable domain: ETGVTQSPTHLIKTRGQQVTLRCSSQSGHNTVSWYQQALGQGPQFIFQYYREEENGRGNFPPRFSGLQFPNYSSELNVNALELDDSALYLCASSSGGSTDTQYFGPGTRLTVL.

The rearrangement joins TRBV9 to TRBJ2-1; TRBD2 matches 11 bases. Per the germline V gene, CDR1 is SGDLS and CDR2 is YYNGEE. There are 15 residues in the CDR3. V lost 0 bases and J lost 7; bases outside the gene matches: 3. The CDR3 DNA reads TGTGCCAGCAGCGTAGTGACTAGCGGGGCAAATGAGCAGTTCTTC. Its protein product is CASSVVTSGANEQFF.

This chain joins TRBV4-3 and TRBJ2-1; a possible D gene is TRBD2 (7 bases). The germline CDR1 and CDR2 sequences are LGHNA and YSLEER. The CDR3 length is 18 residues. The V gene lost 1 base and the J gene lost 6 bases, with 22 bases spanning the gap. The CDR3 DNA sequence: TGCGCCAGCAGCCAAGCCCTGACTTCGGCGGGGGCCCCCAATGAGCAGTTCTTC. Protein product: CASSQALTSAGAPNEQFF.

This clone was detected only a few times. The chain joins TRBV5-1 to TRBJ2-1; D is ambiguous. Per germline, CDR1 SGHRS and CDR2 YFSETQ. There are 11 residues in the CDR3. Trimming removed 1 base from V and 13 bases from J, with 9 bases in between. CDR3 nucleotide sequence: TGCGCCAGCAGCTTGTCGCGTTTCCAGTTCTTC. Its protein is CASSLSRFQFF. Using reference TRBV5-1 and TRBJ2-1 for the parts outside the CDR3, the full variable domain is KAGVTQTPRYLIKTRGQQVTLSCSPISGHRSVSWYQQTPGQGLQFLFEYFSETQRNKGNFPGRFSGRQFSNSRSEMNVSTLELGDSALYLCASSLSRFQFFGPGTRLTVL.

This clone occurred once. The chain has TRBV23-1 and TRBJ1-1, with D possibly TRBD1 on 6 matching bases. TRBV23-1 is an open reading frame whose function is uncertain. V shed 6 bases and J shed 1 base, with 9 bases lying between them. The CDR3 extends over 13 amino acids. Written as DNA, the CDR3 is TGCGCCAGCAGACCACAGGGGAACACTGAAGCTTTCTTT. Translating gives CASRPQGNTEAFF.